Below are 20 T cell receptor beta chains sequenced from a single sample in a study of OX40 agonist ivuxolimab in advanced cancers. The method was immunoSEQ multiplex PCR; TCRdb's version includes in-frame clones alone and lacks a portion of them. The table records about 73,000 clones, 75% to 95% of them present only once. Specimen: CD4+ or CD8+ T cells sorted from blood, collected in a trial of the OX40 agonist ivuxolimab. The receptors shown here come from an adult with an advanced solid tumor such as melanoma, head and neck, liver or kidney cancer.

This clone was observed once. The chain combines TRBV18 with TRBJ1-1; no reliable D call. The germline gives CDR1 KGHSH, CDR2 LQKENI. The CDR3 has 13 amino acids. V lost 5 bases to trimming and J lost 2 bases, with 9 bases between them. The CDR3 sequence: CASSNAVNTEAFF. The CDR3 DNA reads as TGTGCCAGCTCAAATGCGGTAAACACTGAAGCTTTCTTT.

This chain uses TRBV6-5 with TRBJ1-3, with 8 bases aligning to TRBD1. V was clipped by 0 bases and J by 3 bases; unmatched bases: 4. CDR1 is MNHEY, CDR2 SVGAGI, per germline. The CDR3 runs 16 residues. Here the CDR3 DNA reads TGTGCCAGCAGTTACTCGGTCAGGGGGCATGGAAACACCATATATTTT. It is translated as CASSYSVRGHGNTIYF.

The genes are TRBV6-6 and TRBJ1-5, with D unresolved. Trimming shortened V by 4 bases and J by 0 bases, and 7 bases separated the two germline ends. The CDR3 sequence is 14 residues long. The V gene's germline CDR1 is MNHNY and CDR2 SVGAGI (reference sequence). The CDR3 loop is CASSSQISNQPQHF. The CDR3 region has the DNA TGTGCCAGCAGTTCTCAGATTAGCAATCAGCCCCAGCATTTT.

The V gene is TRBV29-1, the J gene TRBJ2-1; 14 bases map to TRBD2. CDR1 is SQVTM and CDR2 is ANQGSEA in the germline V gene. V shed 4 bases and J 0 bases; nucleotides not matched to a gene: 5. This CDR3 comprises 17 residues. The CDR3 DNA sequence: TGCAGCGTTGCACAAGGGACTAGCGGGAGCTCCTACAATGAGCAGTTCTTC. It encodes CSVAQGTSGSSYNEQFF.

Comment on this clone: Other DNA sequences in the sample encode the same CDR3. The chain joins TRBV7-9 to TRBJ2-3, with D unclear. The CDR3 totals 13 residues. Trimming shortened V by 5 bases and J by 2 bases, and 8 bases separated the two germline ends. Per germline, CDR1 SEHNR and CDR2 FQNEAQ (reference sequence). CDR3 amino acids: CASSPTSTDTQYF. The DNA of the CDR3 is TGTGCCAGCAGCCCCACTTCCACAGATACGCAGTATTTT.

This chain joins TRBV27 and TRBJ2-5; the match to TRBD1 covers 7 bases. The germline V gene has CDR1 MNHEY and CDR2 SMNVEV (reference sequence). The V segment lost 3 bases and the J segment 3 bases; nucleotides outside the gene matches: 10. The CDR3 is 16 amino acids. This CDR3 reads CASSFNALTGEETQYF. Written as DNA, the CDR3 is TGTGCCAGCAGTTTTAACGCTCTAACAGGGGAAGAGACCCAGTACTTC.

This chain uses TRBV5-1 with TRBJ2-1; 7 bases are a match to TRBD2. The CDR3 extends over 15 amino acids. Trimming cost V 0 bases and J 2 bases; bases outside gene matches: 2. Germline values: CDR1 SGHRS, CDR2 YFSETQ. The CDR3 sequence: CASSLAAGTYNEQFF. CDR3 DNA: TGCGCCAGCAGCTTGGCAGCGGGGACCTACAATGAGCAGTTCTTC. Based on the CDR3 plus reference TRBV5-1 and TRBJ2-1, the full variable domain is KAGVTQTPRYLIKTRGQQVTLSCSPISGHRSVSWYQQTPGQGLQFLFEYFSETQRNKGNFPGRFSGRQFSNSRSEMNVSTLELGDSALYLCASSLAAGTYNEQFFGPGTRLTVL.

The chain combines TRBV28 with TRBJ2-3; D is ambiguous. The germline CDR1 and CDR2 sequences are MDHEN and SYDVKM. CDR3 length: 16 residues. V lost 2 bases and J 0 bases, leaving 12 bases between the germline ends. The CDR3 DNA reads TGTGCCAGCAGTTTAGCCTCGGCTTTTAGCACAGATACGCAGTATTTT. The encoded protein is CASSLASAFSTDTQYF.

The rearrangement links TRBV19 to TRBJ2-6, with TRBD1 identical over 12 bases. There are 17 residues in the CDR3. V lost 5 bases to trimming and J lost 2 bases; unmatched junction nucleotides: 4. Germline assignment: CDR1 LNHDA and CDR2 SQIVND (reference sequence). The CDR3 coding sequence is TGTGCCAGTAGTCCCCGGGACAGGGGGCCTGGGGCCAACGTCCTGACTTTC. It encodes CASSPRDRGPGANVLTF.

V usage is TRBV7-3 and J usage is TRBJ1-1; 7 bases fit TRBD1. The V gene's germline CDR1 is SGHTA and CDR2 FQGTGA. This CDR3 is 18 amino acids long. The V and J ends lost 4 bases and 0 bases, in that order; junction bases with no gene match: 14. The CDR3 loop is CASSYLPLSGGVNTEAFF. The CDR3, as DNA: TGTGCCAGCAGCTACCTCCCCCTCTCAGGGGGAGTGAACACTGAAGCTTTCTTT. Drawing the rest from reference TRBV7-3 and TRBJ1-1, the complete variable domain is GAGVSQTPSNKVTEKGKYVELRCDPISGHTALYWYRQSLGQGPEFLIYFQGTGAADDSGLPNDRFFAVRPEGSVSTLKIQRTERGDSAVYLCASSYLPLSGGVNTEAFFGQGTRLTVV.

The chain carries TRBV28 and TRBJ2-5, with D perhaps matching TRBD1 or TRBD2 (5 bases each). The V end lost 2 bases, the J end lost 0 bases, and 13 bases lay between the germline ends. This CDR3 spans 16 amino acids. Germline assignment: CDR1 MDHEN and CDR2 SYDVKM. CDR3 DNA: TGTGCCAGCAGTTTACTCCTCAAGGGACACCAAGAGACCCAGTACTTC. It codes for CASSLLLKGHQETQYF.

The V and J genes are TRBV6-5 and TRBJ2-7; D perhaps matches TRBD2 (5 bases). CDR3 length equals 15 residues. Germline-derived CDR1 and CDR2 are MNHEY and SVGAGI. The V end was cut by 6 bases, the J end by 1 base, with 16 bases between. The CDR3 loop is CASSHRRTDSYEQYF. The DNA for the CDR3 is TGTGCCAGCAGCCATCGGAGGACTGATTCCTACGAGCAGTACTTC.

This chain uses TRBV27 with TRBJ2-1; D is possibly TRBD1 (5 bases). Deletions cut 5 bases from V and 0 bases from J, with 11 bases between. Germline CDR1 reads MNHEY; CDR2 reads SMNVEV (reference sequence). This CDR3 region has 15 residues. Here the CDR3 reads CASSLRDNSYNEQFF. The CDR3 bases are TGTGCCAGCAGTCTCAGGGATAACTCCTACAATGAGCAGTTCTTC.

This chain uses TRBV6-5 with TRBJ2-7, with 11 bases fitting TRBD2. Germline V gene sequence: CDR1 MNHEY, CDR2 SVGAGI. The CDR3 totals 15 residues. J lost 3 bases, V lost 6 bases, and 7 bases had no gene match. The CDR3 loop reads CASRRGTSGLYEQYF. Written as DNA, the CDR3 is TGTGCCAGCAGGAGAGGGACTAGCGGCCTCTACGAGCAGTACTTC.

This clone was seen just once. The rearrangement joins TRBV6-6 to TRBJ2-7; 9 bases map to TRBD2. Germline CDR1 and CDR2: MNHNY and SVGAGI (reference sequence). The V segment lost 4 bases and the J segment 3 bases; nucleotides outside the gene matches: 4. The CDR3 loop spans 14 amino acids. DNA of the CDR3: TGTGCCAGCAGTTCCTTTAGCGGGAGCTACGAGCAGTACTTC. It yields the protein CASSSFSGSYEQYF.

V and J are TRBV29-1 and TRBJ1-2, with D unresolved. The CDR3 extends over 11 amino acids. Trimming pared 7 bases from V and 8 bases from J, leaving 14 bases between. CDR1 is SQVTM and CDR2 is ANQGSEA in the germline V gene. The CDR3 reads CSAPSGVGYTF. The CDR3 DNA follows: TGCAGCGCCCCTTCTGGCGTGGGCTACACCTTC.

The V and J genes are TRBV9 and TRBJ2-4; D is possibly TRBD1 or TRBD2 (5 bases each). Between the trimmed V and J ends, which lost 0 bases and 8 bases, there was a span of 15 bases. Germline V lookup: CDR1 SGDLS, CDR2 YYNGEE. The CDR3 runs to 15 residues. CDR3 protein: CASSVDFGRGDIQYF. DNA of the CDR3: TGTGCCAGCAGCGTAGATTTCGGAAGGGGAGACATTCAGTACTTC.

This chain connects TRBV4-1 to TRBJ2-7, with D maybe TRBD1 (7 bases). The V gene's germline CDR1 is MGHRA and CDR2 YSYEKL. This CDR3 spans 16 amino acids. V was cut by 4 bases and J by 2 bases, with 18 bases left in between. DNA of the CDR3: TGCGCCAGCAGCCTCGGAGGGGGCAGGGGGACCTACGAGCAGTACTTC. This translates into CASSLGGGRGTYEQYF.

The V call is TRBV23-1, the J call TRBJ2-1; D assignment may be TRBD1 or TRBD2 (5 bases each). TRBV23-1 is annotated as an ORF whose role is uncertain. Trimming cost V 3 bases and J 2 bases, with 14 bases left between them. The CDR3 is made up of 16 amino acids. The CDR3 DNA sequence: TGCGCCAGCAGTCAGTTCCTGGGGGTAACCTACAATGAGCAGTTCTTC. Translating gives CASSQFLGVTYNEQFF.

This clone has just a few counts. This rearrangement joins TRBV30 to TRBJ2-1; 10 positions match TRBD2. The germline V gene has CDR1 GTSNPN and CDR2 SVGIG (reference sequence). The ends lost 0 bases at V and 0 bases at J; junction bases unmatched: 14. This CDR3 has 20 amino acids. CDR3 bases: TGTGCCTGGAGTGTGGGGCCGGAGCGGGAGGGGCCCCGCTCCTACAATGAGCAGTTCTTC. Protein: CAWSVGPEREGPRSYNEQFF.